This record covers a single T cell receptor (beta chain). Its specific antigen is unknown. Nothing much larger sits one base from this clone, and base qualities are not available. This sample stems from a study of beta chain features in type 1 diabetes (dated by TCRdb to the late 2010s). Describing the broader study: Patients and healthy donors did not differ in mean age, gender distribution, total cell number or subset yield. Across all samples, about 110 million sorted cells were examined, and cell number per subset correlated strongly with RNA yield. The study compared the TCRB repertoires of sorted circulating CD4+ T cell subsets in recently diagnosed type 1 diabetes patients with those in matched healthy donors. Naive and central memory subsets were obtained from all 28 donors, but regulatory and stem cell-like memory subsets were isolated from only 8 patients and about 8 healthy donors.

The study at large found these results: At VDJ recombination sites, patients with type 1 diabetes made fewer insertions and deleted more nucleotides, a pattern implying thymic rearrangement abnormalities. Naive, central memory and regulatory TCRB repertoires appeared to be more similar among patients than among healthy donors. PCR may preferentially amplify shorter templates, but because patient and control samples were amplified and corrected together, any resulting skew would affect both groups equally. In all four CD4+ subsets, TCRB CDR3 length was moderately but significantly shorter in type 1 diabetes patients. Because the HLA sub-analyses included only small numbers of individuals, any influence of HLA type on TCRB rearrangement was left unresolved. Because cDNA rather than genomic DNA was sequenced, highly expressing activated cells could have been over-represented, although no difference in activation and CD3 levels was found between groups.

From each donor, a single peripheral blood sample of around 120 mL on average was drawn into heparinised tubes. A BD FACSAria II and a panel including CD45RO, CCR7, CD25, CD127, CD95 and CD27 were used to sort naive, central memory, regulatory and stem cell-like memory CD4+ T cells. Purity was above 95% for every sorted population. PBMCs were isolated immediately by Lymphoprep density gradient centrifugation and stained directly without culture. To minimize batch effects, samples were stained and sorted in pairs, one healthy donor with one patient per experiment. The High Capacity cDNA Reverse Transcription Kit was used to reverse transcribe all of the isolated RNA, meaning that expressed TCRB transcripts were what got sequenced. Deep immunoSEQ sequencing was performed on naive, central memory and regulatory T cell samples, with an average of around 3.4 million total reads per sample. Sorted cells were lysed in RLT buffer, and RNA was extracted using DNase-treated RNeasy Micro or Mini kits according to cell number. To prevent cross-contamination, each cell subset was processed individually, whereas patient and healthy donor samples were processed jointly. The immunoSEQ multiplex PCR was used to amplify TCRB sequences from cDNA, generating 87-bp fragments that spanned the CDR3 region. Sequencing of the amplicons was performed on the Illumina HiSeq platform. Concerning the study's data processing: Synthetic template baselines were used to correct PCR bias computationally, reads within Hamming distance 2 were collapsed together, and singletons that could not be merged were discarded. Reads were aligned against IMGT so that V, D and J genes, CDR3 length and insertions or deletions at six rearrangement sites could be assigned. Clonotype counts were normalized to sorted cell number within each subset before computing true diversity and Gini coefficients with the tcR R package. Repertoire sharing was quantified using the overlap coefficient calculated on TCRB nucleotide sequences. The clones in this table, taken by TCRdb from immuneACCESS, are in-frame only. Not every clone is retained; where verified, under half of the shortfall comes from an unresolved V gene, and the cause of the rest is unknown. V and J calls and clone size are given by that table; D and trimming were obtained from the DNA. For this sample the table gives around 150,000 clones, of which roughly 9% were detected only once. The top ten clonotypes cover roughly 0.7% of the sample.

The germline V gene supplies CDR1 MNHEY and CDR2 SVGAGI. Trimming removed 6 bases from V and 4 bases from J, leaving 4 bases between the germline ends. The CDR3 numbers 11 residues from cysteine through phenylalanine. Left in the record is the CDR3 DNA by itself, 33 bases read in frame from the first base. The sequence was obtained from a woman younger than 45 with type 1 diabetes. Source material: central memory CD4+ T cells from blood. The sequence links TRBV6-5 to TRBJ2-1; the D gene lacks a confident call. The DNA sequence follows: TGTGCCAGCAGCAGATACAATGAGCAGTTCTTC. This encodes CASSRYNEQFF.